This record concerns one T cell receptor beta chain sequence. This specimen comes from a study of blood T cell repertoires in COVID-19. Study processing details: Estimation of nucleated cell counts relied on the amplification of reference gene primers. Profiled with immunoSEQ multiplex PCR; TCRdb holds only in-frame clones, not every one. Clone size and V and J calls were adopted from that table, with D and trimming inferred from the DNA. The sample includes more than 85,000 clones, roughly 87% of them seen just once. Those enrolled in Seattle joined during active infection and were followed longitudinally afterward. Sequenced material: peripheral blood. This TCR was sampled from a woman aged 50 to 60 with COVID-19, enrolled during active disease.

The CDR3 here is CASSTQGTATNEKLFF. As DNA, the CDR3 is TGTGCCAGTAGTACCCAGGGCACCGCAACTAATGAAAAACTGTTTTTT. The chain employs TRBV19 and TRBJ1-4, with D possibly TRBD1 on 5 matching bases. Deletions cut 4 bases from V and 0 bases from J, with 12 bases between. The CDR3 covers 16 residues. Per the germline V gene, CDR1 is LNHDA and CDR2 is SQIVND (reference sequence).